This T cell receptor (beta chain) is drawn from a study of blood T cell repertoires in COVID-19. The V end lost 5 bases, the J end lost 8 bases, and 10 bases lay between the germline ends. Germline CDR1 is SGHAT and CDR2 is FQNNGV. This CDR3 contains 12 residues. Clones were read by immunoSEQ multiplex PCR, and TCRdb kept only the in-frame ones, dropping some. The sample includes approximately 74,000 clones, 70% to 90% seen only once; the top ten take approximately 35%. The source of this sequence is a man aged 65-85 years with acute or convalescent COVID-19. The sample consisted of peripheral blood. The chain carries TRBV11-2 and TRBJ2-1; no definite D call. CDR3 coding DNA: TGTGCCAGCAGCCTGAACCGGGATGAGCAGTTCTTC. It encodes CASSLNRDEQFF.